The 9 T cell receptor beta chains listed next were all sequenced from one sample in a study of control samples from healthy donors and cancer patients. The method was immunoSEQ multiplex PCR; TCRdb's version includes in-frame clones alone and lacks a portion of them. The table shows roughly 120,000 clones, with over 75% occurring only once. Material for sequencing was PBMCs. The source of these receptors is a woman aged 55-69 years with lung cancer.

The rearrangement uses TRBV28 and TRBJ2-1, with D hard to call. CDR1 is MDHEN, CDR2 SYDVKM, per germline. Between the trimmed V and J ends, which lost 10 bases and 5 bases, there was a span of 18 bases. The length of the CDR3 is 14 residues. The CDR3 reads CATMDAKGHNEQFF. The DNA of the CDR3 is TGTGCCACCATGGACGCCAAAGGGCACAATGAGCAGTTCTTC. Together with reference TRBV28 and TRBJ2-1, the CDR3 gives the full variable domain: DVKVTQSSRYLVKRTGEKVFLECVQDMDHENMFWYRQDPGLGLRLIYFSYDVKMKEKGDIPEGYSVSREKKERFSLILESASTNQTSMYLCATMDAKGHNEQFFGPGTRLTVL.

The CDR3 reads CASSNRQGLNTEAFF. In DNA form, the CDR3 reads TGTGCCAGCAGCAACCGACAGGGACTGAACACTGAAGCTTTCTTT. The chain carries TRBV9 and TRBJ1-1; 7 bases are a match to TRBD1. CDR1 is SGDLS, CDR2 YYNGEE, per germline. The V and J ends lost 4 bases and 0 bases, in that order; junction bases with no gene match: 6. CDR3 length: 15 residues. The full variable domain, in which reference TRBV9 and TRBJ1-1 provide the parts outside the CDR3, is DSGVTQTPKHLITATGQRVTLRCSPRSGDLSVYWYQQSLDQGLQFLIQYYNGEERAKGNILERFSAQQFPDLHSELNLSSLELGDSALYFCASSNRQGLNTEAFFGQGTRLTVV.

This clone was found once. V is TRBV19 and J is TRBJ2-1, with TRBD2 identical over 9 bases. The V gene end was trimmed by 3 bases and the J gene end by 3 bases; junction bases not matched to a gene: 6. The CDR3 is 16 residues long. Germline CDR1 and CDR2: LNHDA and SQIVND (reference sequence). CDR3 coding DNA: TGTGCCAGTAGTATCTTGGGCGGGAGGGTCTACAATGAGCAGTTCTTC. It translates to CASSILGGRVYNEQFF. Looking up the rest from reference TRBV19 and TRBJ2-1 gives the full variable domain: DGGITQSPKYLFRKEGQNVTLSCEQNLNHDAMYWYRQDPGQGLRLIYYSQIVNDFQKGDIAEGYSVSREKKESFPLTVTSAQKNPTAFYLCASSILGGRVYNEQFFGPGTRLTVL.

The J gene is TRBJ2-1, the V gene TRBV20-1; TRBD2 matches 9 bases. V trimming: 5 bases; J trimming: 3 bases; junction bases outside the gene matches: 14. Germline assignment: CDR1 DFQATT and CDR2 SNEGSKA (reference sequence). CDR3 length: 17 amino acids. The CDR3 sequence: CSAGGGIAGDFYNEQFF. The CDR3 DNA reads as TGCAGTGCTGGTGGTGGAATAGCGGGGGACTTCTACAATGAGCAGTTCTTC.

The chain uses TRBV5-4 and TRBJ2-1; D is possibly TRBD1 (7 bases). With 3 bases removed from V and 4 bases from J, the gap between germline ends came to 17 bases. Per germline, CDR1 SGHNT and CDR2 YYREEE (reference sequence). The CDR3 runs to 16 residues. This CDR3 is CASSSNRGGGYNEQFF. The CDR3 nucleotides are TGTGCCAGCAGCTCAAACAGGGGAGGCGGGTACAATGAGCAGTTCTTC.

This clone was seen more than once but under ten times. The genes are TRBV25-1 and TRBJ2-1; weak D call: TRBD2 (6 bases). The V gene's germline CDR1 is MGHDK and CDR2 SYGVNS. This CDR3 contains 14 residues. V gave up 3 bases and J gave up 6 bases, with 12 bases separating them. CDR3 bases: TGTGCCAGCAGTGAGAGACTAGTTCTCAATGAGCAGTTCTTC. Amino acid sequence: CASSERLVLNEQFF.

The chain employs TRBV7-2 and TRBJ1-2; D gene ambiguous. V was cut by 4 bases and J by 2 bases, with 11 bases left in between. This CDR3 spans 14 amino acids. Germline V CDR1 and CDR2: SGHTA, FQGNSA. CDR3 bases: TGTGCCAGCAGCTCCCAGGTCAGCAACTATGGCTACACCTTC. Translation: CASSSQVSNYGYTF.

The rearrangement joins TRBV29-1 to TRBJ1-1, with 7 bases fitting TRBD1. CDR3 length equals 13 residues. V lost 5 bases and J lost 0; bases outside the gene matches: 3. Germline loops: CDR1 SQVTM, CDR2 ANQGSEA. The CDR3, as DNA: TGCAGCGTTTCGGACAGGATGAACACTGAAGCTTTCTTT. It translates to CSVSDRMNTEAFF.

The rearrangement uses TRBV12-5 and TRBJ2-7; D is unclear. Germline CDR1 LGHNT, CDR2 FRNRAP. This CDR3 contains 13 residues. V lost 6 bases to trimming and J lost 3 bases, with 12 bases between them. CDR3 nucleotide sequence: TGTGCTAGTGGCAGAACAGAGATCTACGAGCAGTACTTC. Translating it yields CASGRTEIYEQYF.